This T cell receptor beta chain is from a study of identical twins. In TCRdb, the 5' RACE reads were re-called with MiXCR into one record per CDR3 protein. The sample lists some 1,600,000 distinct CDR3 sequences, 25% to 35% occurring once. This clonotype was seen a handful of times. The germline V and J ends were trimmed by 2 bases and 7 bases, with 9 bases remaining between them. From germline, CDR1 is SGHDT and CDR2 YYEEEE. The CDR3 extends over 12 amino acids. The sequence derives from a newborn girl in good health. This chain joins TRBV5-6 and TRBJ1-2; no reliable D call. The sequenced sample was cord blood. CDR3 region: CASSFSASGYTF. The CDR3 coding sequence is TGTGCCAGCAGCTTTTCGGCCTCTGGCTACACCTTC. Drawing the rest from reference TRBV5-6 and TRBJ1-2, the complete variable domain is DAGVTQSPTHLIKTRGQQVTLRCSPKSGHDTVSWYQQALGQGPQFIFQYYEEEERQRGNFPDRFSGHQFPNYSSELNVNALLLGDSALYLCASSFSASGYTFGSGTRLTVV.